This passage covers 3 T cell receptor beta chains from one sample sequenced in a study of T cell repertoires in cytomegalovirus infection (dated by TCRdb to about 2019). Instrument on record: Illumina HiSeq 1500. TCRdb's own reprocessing of the public reads used fastp at Q25 and MiXCR and kept productive beta chains. When rows share a CDR3 protein, they turn into one entry using the most common DNA and genes. This sample is represented by about 310,000 distinct CDR3 sequences; about a sixth of them were singletons. The ten most abundant clones make up more than 10% of the sample. The sequencing input was PBMCs. The receptors here all came from a human donor in good health (CMV status not recorded). Some clones in this sample may be carry-over from other donors' samples.

A remark on this clonotype: A much larger clone is a single base away; this may be a read error. The J gene is TRBJ1-3, the V gene TRBV12-3 or TRBV12-4; no definite D call. V lost 8 bases and J lost 2, with 16 bases in between. CDR3 length equals 15 residues. The CDR3 coding sequence is TGTGCCAGCTGTTCCGTGGTAGGGCCTGGAAACACCATATATTTT. This gives the protein CASCSVVGPGNTIYF.

The chain links TRBV20-1 to TRBJ2-7; TRBD1 is a possible D gene (5 bases). The germline V gene has CDR1 DFQATT and CDR2 SNEGSKA (reference sequence). The length of the CDR3 is 13 residues. Trimming took 3 bases from V and 2 from J, leaving 11 bases between them. The CDR3 nucleotides are TGCAGTGCTAGTGGACAAGGCCCCTACGAGCAGTACTTC. Its translation is CSASGQGPYEQYF.

This clonotype has at least ten counts. This chain links TRBV7-2 with TRBJ2-7, with D perhaps TRBD2 (6 bases). V was clipped by 5 bases and J by 0 bases, with 11 bases between them. CDR1 and CDR2 (germline): SGHTA, FQGNSA. CDR3 size: 14 residues. The CDR3 sequence: CASSPLGGSYEQYF. The CDR3 nucleotides read TGTGCCAGCAGCCCCCTGGGAGGCTCCTACGAGCAGTACTTC.